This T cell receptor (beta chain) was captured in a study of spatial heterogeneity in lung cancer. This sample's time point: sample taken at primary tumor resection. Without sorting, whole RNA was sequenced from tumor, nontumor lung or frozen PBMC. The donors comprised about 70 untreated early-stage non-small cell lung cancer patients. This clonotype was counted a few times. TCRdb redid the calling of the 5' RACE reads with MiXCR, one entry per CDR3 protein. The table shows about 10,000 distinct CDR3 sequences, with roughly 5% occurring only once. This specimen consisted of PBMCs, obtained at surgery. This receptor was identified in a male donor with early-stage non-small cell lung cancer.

CDR3 coding DNA: TGTGCCAGCAGCTACAGGGTGCGGAGCACAGATACGCAGTATTTT. It codes for CASSYRVRSTDTQYF. The rearrangement uses TRBV7-2 and TRBJ2-3; perhaps TRBD1 as D (6 bases). V was clipped by 4 bases and J by 0 bases, with 11 bases between them. The CDR3 extends over 15 amino acids. Looked up from germline, CDR1 is SGHTA and CDR2 is FQGNSA.